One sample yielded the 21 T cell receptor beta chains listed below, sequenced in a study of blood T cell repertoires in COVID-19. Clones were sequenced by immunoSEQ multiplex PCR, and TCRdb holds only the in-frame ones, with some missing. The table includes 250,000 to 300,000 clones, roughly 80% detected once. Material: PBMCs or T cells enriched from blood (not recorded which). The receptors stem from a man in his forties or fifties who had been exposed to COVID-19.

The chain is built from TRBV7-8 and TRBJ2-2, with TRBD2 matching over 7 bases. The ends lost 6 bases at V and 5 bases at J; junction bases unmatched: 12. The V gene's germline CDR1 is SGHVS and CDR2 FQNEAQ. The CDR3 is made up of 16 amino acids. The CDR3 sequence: CASRQPQGGQTGELFF. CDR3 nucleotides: TGTGCCAGCAGGCAGCCCCAGGGAGGGCAGACCGGGGAGCTGTTTTTT.

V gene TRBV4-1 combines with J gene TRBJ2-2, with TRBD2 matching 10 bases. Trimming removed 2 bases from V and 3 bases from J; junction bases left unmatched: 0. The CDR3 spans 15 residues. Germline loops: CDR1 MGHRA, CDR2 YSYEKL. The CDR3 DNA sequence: TGCGCCAGCAGCCAAACTAGCGGGGACACCGGGGAGCTGTTTTTT. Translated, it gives CASSQTSGDTGELFF.

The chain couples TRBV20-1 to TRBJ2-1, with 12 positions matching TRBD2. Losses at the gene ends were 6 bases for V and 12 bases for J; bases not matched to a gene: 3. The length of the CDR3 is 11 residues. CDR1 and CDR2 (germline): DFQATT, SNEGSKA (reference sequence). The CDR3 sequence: CSAASGRAQFF. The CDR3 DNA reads TGCAGTGCAGCTAGCGGGAGGGCGCAGTTCTTC.

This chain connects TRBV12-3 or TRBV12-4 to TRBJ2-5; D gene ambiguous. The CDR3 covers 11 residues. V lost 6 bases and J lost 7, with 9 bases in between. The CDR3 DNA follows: TGTGCCAGCAGCAATACTGTGACCCAGTACTTC. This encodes CASSNTVTQYF.

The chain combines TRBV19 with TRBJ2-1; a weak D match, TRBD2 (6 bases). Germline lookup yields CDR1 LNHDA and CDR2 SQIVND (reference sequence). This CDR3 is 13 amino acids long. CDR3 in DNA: TGTGCAGCGGGCGGGTTCTCCTACAATGAGCAGTTCTTC. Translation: CAAGGFSYNEQFF.

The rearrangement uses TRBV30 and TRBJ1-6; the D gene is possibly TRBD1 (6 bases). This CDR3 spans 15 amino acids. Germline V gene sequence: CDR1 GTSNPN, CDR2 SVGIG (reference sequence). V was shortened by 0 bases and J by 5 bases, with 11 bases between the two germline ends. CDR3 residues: CAWSVGGGHNSPLHF. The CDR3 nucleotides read TGTGCCTGGAGTGTCGGCGGGGGGCATAATTCACCCCTCCACTTT.

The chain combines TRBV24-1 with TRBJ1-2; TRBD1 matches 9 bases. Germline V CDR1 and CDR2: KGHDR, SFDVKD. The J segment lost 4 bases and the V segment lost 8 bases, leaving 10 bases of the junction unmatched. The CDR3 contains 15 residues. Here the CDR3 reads CATTQDRGPTYGYTF. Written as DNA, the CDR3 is TGTGCCACCACTCAGGACAGGGGCCCCACCTATGGCTACACCTTC.

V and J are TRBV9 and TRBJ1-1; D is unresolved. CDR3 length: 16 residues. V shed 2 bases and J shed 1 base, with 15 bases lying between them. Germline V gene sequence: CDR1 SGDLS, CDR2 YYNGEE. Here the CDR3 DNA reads TGTGCCAGCAGCGTTGCTGTCGGTCGGGAGAACACTGAAGCTTTCTTT. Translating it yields CASSVAVGRENTEAFF.

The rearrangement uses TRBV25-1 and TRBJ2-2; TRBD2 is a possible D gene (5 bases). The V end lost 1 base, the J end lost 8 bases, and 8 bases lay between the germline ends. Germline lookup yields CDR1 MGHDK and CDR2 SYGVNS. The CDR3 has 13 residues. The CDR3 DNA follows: TGTGCCAGCAGTGAATGGGAGCGGGGGGAGCTGTTTTTT. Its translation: CASSEWERGELFF.

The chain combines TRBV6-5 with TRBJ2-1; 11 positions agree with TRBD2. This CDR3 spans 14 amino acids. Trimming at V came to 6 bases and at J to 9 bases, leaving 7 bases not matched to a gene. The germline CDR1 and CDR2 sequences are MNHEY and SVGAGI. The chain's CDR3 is CASRPTGTSGEQFF. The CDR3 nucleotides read TGTGCCAGCAGACCCACCGGGACTAGCGGTGAGCAGTTCTTC.

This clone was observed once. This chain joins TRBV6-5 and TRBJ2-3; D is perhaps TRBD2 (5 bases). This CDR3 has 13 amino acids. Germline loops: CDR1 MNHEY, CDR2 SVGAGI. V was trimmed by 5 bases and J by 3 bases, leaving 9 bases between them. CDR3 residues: CASSRGGTDTQYF. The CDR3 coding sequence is TGTGCCAGCAGTCGGGGTGGTACAGATACGCAGTATTTT.

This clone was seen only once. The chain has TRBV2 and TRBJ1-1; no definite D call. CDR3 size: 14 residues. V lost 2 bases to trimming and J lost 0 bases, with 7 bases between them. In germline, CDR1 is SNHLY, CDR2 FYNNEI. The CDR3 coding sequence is TGTGCCAGCAGTGAATACGGGATGAACACTGAAGCTTTCTTT. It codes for CASSEYGMNTEAFF.

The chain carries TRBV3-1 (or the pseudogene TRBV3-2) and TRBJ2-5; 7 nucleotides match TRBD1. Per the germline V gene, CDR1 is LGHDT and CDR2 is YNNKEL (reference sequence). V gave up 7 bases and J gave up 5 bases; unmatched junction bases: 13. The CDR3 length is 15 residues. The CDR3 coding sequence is TGTGCCAGCACCATCAGCAGGGGGTTTAGCGAGACCCAGTACTTC. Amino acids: CASTISRGFSETQYF.

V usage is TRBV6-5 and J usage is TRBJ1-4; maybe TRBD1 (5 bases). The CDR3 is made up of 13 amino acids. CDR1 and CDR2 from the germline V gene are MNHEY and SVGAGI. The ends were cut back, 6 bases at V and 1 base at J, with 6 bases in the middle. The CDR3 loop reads CASRGLTNEKLFF. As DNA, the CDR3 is TGTGCCAGCAGGGGGCTAACTAATGAAAAACTGTTTTTT.

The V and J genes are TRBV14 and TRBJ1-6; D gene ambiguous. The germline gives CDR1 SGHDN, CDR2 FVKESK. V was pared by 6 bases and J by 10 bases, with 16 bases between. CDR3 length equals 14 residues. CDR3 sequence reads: CASSYTGMGSPLHF. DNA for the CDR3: TGTGCCAGCAGTTACACCGGAATGGGCTCACCCCTCCACTTT.

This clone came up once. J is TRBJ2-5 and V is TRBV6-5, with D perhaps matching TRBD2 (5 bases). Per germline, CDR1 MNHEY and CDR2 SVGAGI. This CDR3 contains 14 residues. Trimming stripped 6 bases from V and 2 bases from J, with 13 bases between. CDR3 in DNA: TGTGCCAGCAGAGCCGACTATCGTCAAGAGACCCAGTACTTC. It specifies CASRADYRQETQYF.

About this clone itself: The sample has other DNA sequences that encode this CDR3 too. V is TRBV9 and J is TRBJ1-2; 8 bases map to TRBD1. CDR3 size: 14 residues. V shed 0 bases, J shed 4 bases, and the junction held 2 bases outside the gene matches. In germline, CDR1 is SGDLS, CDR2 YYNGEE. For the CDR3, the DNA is TGTGCCAGCAGCGTAGGCAGGGGGCCCTATGGCTACACCTTC. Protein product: CASSVGRGPYGYTF.

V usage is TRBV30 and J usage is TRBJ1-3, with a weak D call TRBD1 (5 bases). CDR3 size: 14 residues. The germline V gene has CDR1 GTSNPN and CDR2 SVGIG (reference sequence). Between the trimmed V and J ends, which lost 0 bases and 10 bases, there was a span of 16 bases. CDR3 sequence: CAWSVGQGWGTIYF. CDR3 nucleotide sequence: TGTGCCTGGAGTGTTGGGCAGGGTTGGGGTACCATATATTTT.

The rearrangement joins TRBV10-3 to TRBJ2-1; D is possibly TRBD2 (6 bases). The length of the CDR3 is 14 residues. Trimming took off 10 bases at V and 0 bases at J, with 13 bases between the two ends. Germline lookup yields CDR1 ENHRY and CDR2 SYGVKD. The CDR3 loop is CATLPGSSYNEQFF. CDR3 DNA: TGTGCCACACTCCCCGGGAGCTCCTACAATGAGCAGTTCTTC.

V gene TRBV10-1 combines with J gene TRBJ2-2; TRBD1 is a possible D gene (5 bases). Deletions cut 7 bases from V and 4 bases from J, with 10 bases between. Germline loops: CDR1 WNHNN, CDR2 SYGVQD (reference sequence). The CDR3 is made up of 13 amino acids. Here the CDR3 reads CASTQGPTGELFF. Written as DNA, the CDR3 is TGCGCCAGCACCCAGGGTCCCACCGGGGAGCTGTTTTTT.

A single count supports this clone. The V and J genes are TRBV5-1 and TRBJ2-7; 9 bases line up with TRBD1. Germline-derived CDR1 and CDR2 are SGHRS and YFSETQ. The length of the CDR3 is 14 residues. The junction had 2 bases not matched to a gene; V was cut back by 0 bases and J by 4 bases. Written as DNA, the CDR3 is TGCGCCAGCAGCTTGGACAGGGGGCGGTACGAGCAGTACTTC. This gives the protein CASSLDRGRYEQYF.